What follows describes a single TCR beta chain. Enrollees, roughly 18 to 90 years old, lived in 24 US areas. Recovered status in Cohort 3 required two negative PCRs, clearance, or symptom resolution. This specimen belongs to a study of blood T cell repertoires in COVID-19. Background on the study: Collection of acute and convalescent COVID-19 samples took place in the United States, Italy and Spain.

The data were produced by immunoSEQ multiplex PCR, yet TCRdb's version contains in-frame clones alone and is incomplete. The sample has about 250,000 clones, about 93% seen once. The CDR3 loop spans 15 amino acids. Germline V gene sequence: CDR1 MDHEN, CDR2 SYDVKM. V was shortened by 4 bases and J by 1 base, with 14 bases between the two germline ends. The receptor was derived from a woman under 30 who had recovered from COVID-19. Sequences were obtained from PBMCs or T cells enriched from blood (not recorded which). The chain links TRBV28 to TRBJ2-7; a weak D match, TRBD2 (6 bases). CDR3 amino acids: CASSSNSGLSYEQYF. CDR3 coding DNA: TGTGCCAGCAGTTCGAACAGCGGGTTATCCTACGAGCAGTACTTC.